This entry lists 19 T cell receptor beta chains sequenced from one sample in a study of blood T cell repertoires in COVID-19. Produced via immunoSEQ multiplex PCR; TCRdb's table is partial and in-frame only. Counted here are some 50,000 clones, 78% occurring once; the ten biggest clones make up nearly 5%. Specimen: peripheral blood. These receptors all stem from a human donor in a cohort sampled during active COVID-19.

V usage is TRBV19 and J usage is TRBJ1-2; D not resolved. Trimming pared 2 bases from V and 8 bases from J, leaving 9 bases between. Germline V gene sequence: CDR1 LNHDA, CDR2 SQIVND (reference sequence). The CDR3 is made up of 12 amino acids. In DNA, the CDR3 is TGTGCCAGTAGTATATCGGGTGACGGCTACACCTTC. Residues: CASSISGDGYTF.

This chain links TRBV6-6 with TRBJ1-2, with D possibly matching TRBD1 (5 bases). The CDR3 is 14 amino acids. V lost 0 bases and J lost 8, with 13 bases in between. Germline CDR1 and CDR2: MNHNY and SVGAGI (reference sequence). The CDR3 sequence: CASSYSGRDRGYTF. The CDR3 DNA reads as TGTGCCAGCAGTTACTCGGGCAGGGATAGAGGCTACACCTTC.

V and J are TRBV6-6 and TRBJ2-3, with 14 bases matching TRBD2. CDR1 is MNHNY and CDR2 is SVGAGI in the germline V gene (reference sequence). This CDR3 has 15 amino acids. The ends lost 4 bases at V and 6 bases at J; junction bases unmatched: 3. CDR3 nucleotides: TGTGCCAGCAGTTGGACTAGCGGGGGGAGGGATACGCAGTATTTT. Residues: CASSWTSGGRDTQYF.

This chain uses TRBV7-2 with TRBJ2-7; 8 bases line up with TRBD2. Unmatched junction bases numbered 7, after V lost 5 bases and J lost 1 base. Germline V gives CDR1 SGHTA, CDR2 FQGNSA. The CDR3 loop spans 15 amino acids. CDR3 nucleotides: TGTGCCAGCAGCCCGGGGGGGGAGGTGTCCTACGAGCAGTACTTC. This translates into CASSPGGEVSYEQYF.

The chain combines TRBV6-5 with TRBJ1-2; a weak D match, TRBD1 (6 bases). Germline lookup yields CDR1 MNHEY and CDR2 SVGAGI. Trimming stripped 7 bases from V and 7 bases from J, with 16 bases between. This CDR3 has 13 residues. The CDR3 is CASILTGLGGYTF. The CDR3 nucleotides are TGTGCCAGCATCCTTACAGGGCTGGGTGGCTACACCTTC.

The chain's CDR3 is CASKGTSITEAFF. For the CDR3, the DNA is TGTGCCAGTAAGGGGACATCGATAACTGAAGCTTTCTTT. The chain uses TRBV19 and TRBJ1-1, with D perhaps matching TRBD1 (6 bases). In germline, CDR1 is LNHDA, CDR2 SQIVND (reference sequence). This CDR3 has 13 residues. Deletions cut 7 bases from V and 5 bases from J, with 14 bases between.

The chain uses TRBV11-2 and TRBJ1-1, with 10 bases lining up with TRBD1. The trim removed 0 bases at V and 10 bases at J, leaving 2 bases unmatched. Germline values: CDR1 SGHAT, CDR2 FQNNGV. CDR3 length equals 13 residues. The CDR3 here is CASSLDRDRGAFF. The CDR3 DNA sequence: TGTGCCAGCAGCTTAGATCGGGACAGGGGAGCTTTCTTT.

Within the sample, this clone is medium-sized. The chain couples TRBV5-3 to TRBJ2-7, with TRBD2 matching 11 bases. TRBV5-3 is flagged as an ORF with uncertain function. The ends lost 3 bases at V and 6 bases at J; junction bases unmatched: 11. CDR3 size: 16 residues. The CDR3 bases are TGTGCCAGAAGCTGGTGGCTAGCGGGAGGCAGTTGCGAGCAGTACTTC. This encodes CARSWWLAGGSCEQYF.

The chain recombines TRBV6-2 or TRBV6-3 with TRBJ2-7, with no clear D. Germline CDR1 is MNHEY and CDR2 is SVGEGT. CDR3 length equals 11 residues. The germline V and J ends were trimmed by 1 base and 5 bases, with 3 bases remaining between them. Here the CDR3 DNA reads TGTGCCAGCAGTTACTTCAACGAGCAGTACTTC. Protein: CASSYFNEQYF.

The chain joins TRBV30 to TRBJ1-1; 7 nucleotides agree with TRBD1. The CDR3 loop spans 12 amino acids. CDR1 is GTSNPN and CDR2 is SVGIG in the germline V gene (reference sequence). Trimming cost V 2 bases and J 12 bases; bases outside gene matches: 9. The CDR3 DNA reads TGTGCCTGGAGTTTTTCGTCAGGGGGTTCTTTCTTT. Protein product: CAWSFSSGGSFF.

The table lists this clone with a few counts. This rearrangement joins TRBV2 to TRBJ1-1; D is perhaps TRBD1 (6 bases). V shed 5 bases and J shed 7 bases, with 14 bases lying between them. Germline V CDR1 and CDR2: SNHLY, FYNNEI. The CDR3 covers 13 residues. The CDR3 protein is CASSPDRLLEAFF. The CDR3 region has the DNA TGTGCCAGCAGTCCGGACAGACTTCTTGAAGCTTTCTTT.

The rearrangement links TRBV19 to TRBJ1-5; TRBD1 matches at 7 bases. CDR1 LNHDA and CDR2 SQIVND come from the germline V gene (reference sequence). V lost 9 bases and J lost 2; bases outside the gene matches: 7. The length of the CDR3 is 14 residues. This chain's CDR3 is CASDRVSGNQPQHF. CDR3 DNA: TGTGCCAGCGACAGGGTATCAGGCAATCAGCCCCAGCATTTT.

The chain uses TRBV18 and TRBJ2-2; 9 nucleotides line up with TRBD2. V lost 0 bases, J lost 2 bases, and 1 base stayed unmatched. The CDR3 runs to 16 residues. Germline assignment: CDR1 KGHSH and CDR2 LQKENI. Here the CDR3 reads CASSPPGLANTGELFF. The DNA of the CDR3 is TGTGCCAGCTCACCACCGGGACTAGCCAACACCGGGGAGCTGTTTTTT.

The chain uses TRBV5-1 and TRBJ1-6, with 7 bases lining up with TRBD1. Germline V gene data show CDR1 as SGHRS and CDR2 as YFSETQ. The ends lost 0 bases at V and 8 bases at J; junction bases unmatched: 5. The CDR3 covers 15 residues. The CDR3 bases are TGCGCCAGCAGCTTGGAATGGGGACAGTATTCACCCCTCCACTTT. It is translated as CASSLEWGQYSPLHF.

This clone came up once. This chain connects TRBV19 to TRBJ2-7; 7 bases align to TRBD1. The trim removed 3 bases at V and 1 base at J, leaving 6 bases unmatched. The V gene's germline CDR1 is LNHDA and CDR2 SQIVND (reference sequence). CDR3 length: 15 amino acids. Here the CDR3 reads CASSMWTGSSYEQYF. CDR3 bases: TGTGCCAGTAGTATGTGGACAGGATCGTCCTACGAGCAGTACTTC. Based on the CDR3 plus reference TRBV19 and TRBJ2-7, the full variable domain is DGGITQSPKYLFRKEGQNVTLSCEQNLNHDAMYWYRQDPGQGLRLIYYSQIVNDFQKGDIAEGYSVSREKKESFPLTVTSAQKNPTAFYLCASSMWTGSSYEQYFGPGTRLTVT.

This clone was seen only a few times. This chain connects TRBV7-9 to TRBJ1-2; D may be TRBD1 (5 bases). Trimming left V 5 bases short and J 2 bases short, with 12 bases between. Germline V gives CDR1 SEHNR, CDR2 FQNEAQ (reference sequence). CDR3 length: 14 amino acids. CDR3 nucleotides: TGTGCCAGCAGCGATACAGGCCAGAACTATGGCTACACCTTC. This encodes CASSDTGQNYGYTF.

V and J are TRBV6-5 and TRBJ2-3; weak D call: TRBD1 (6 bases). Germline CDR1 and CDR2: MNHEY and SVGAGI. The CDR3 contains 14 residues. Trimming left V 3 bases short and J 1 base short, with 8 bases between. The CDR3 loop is CASSYSGGTDTQYF. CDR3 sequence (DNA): TGTGCCAGCAGTTATTCAGGGGGCACAGATACGCAGTATTTT.

The DNA of the CDR3 is TGTGCCAGCAGCTCGGCGGGACAGGGAATGAACACTGAAGCTTTCTTT. Translating it yields CASSSAGQGMNTEAFF. This chain joins TRBV7-3 and TRBJ1-1; 9 bases are shared with TRBD1. The CDR3 length is 16 residues. CDR1 and CDR2 (germline): SGHTA, FQGTGA. Unmatched junction bases numbered 6, after V lost 4 bases and J lost 0 bases.

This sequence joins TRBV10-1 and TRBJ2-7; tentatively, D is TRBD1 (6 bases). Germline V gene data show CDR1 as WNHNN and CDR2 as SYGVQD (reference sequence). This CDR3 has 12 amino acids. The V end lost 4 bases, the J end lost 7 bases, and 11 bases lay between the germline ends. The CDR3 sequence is CASSADDREQYF. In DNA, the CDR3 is TGCGCCAGCAGTGCCGACGACAGGGAGCAGTACTTC.